This T cell receptor beta chain was sequenced during a study of T-cell memory formation after mild COVID-19. Turning to the study itself: TCR clusters were mostly donor specific.

TCRalpha and TCRbeta libraries used 5'RACE with constant-segment primers and UMIs. TCRdb ran MiXCR on the 5' RACE reads and lists one entry per CDR3 protein. The sample includes about 430,000 distinct CDR3 sequences, less than 25% of them seen just once. This clonotype was counted only a few times. What it binds is unknown. Study observations and caveats: The SARS-CoV-2 specificity of second-wave clones reaching peak at day 37 remained unverified. The CD4+ clones that contracted clustered mainly within CM and EM, and the CD8+ clones concentrated in EMRA.

Trimming left V 3 bases short and J 0 bases short, with 4 bases between. The CDR3 contains 13 residues. From germline, CDR1 is SEHNR and CDR2 FQNEAQ (reference sequence). This clonotype was obtained from an adult woman who had mild COVID-19 (a few samples of this study predate the infection). Cell type and time point are not known. The sample taken for sequencing was PBMCs or a T cell subset sorted from them (not recorded which). The V gene is TRBV7-9, the J gene TRBJ2-3; D is ambiguous. The DNA of the CDR3 is TGTGCCAGCAGCTTGTGGAGCACAGATACGCAGTATTTT. Amino acid sequence: CASSLWSTDTQYF.